The sequence of this T cell receptor (beta chain) was determined in a study of T cells in pancreatic ductal adenocarcinoma. Whole-study results and caveats: Tumor samples had fewer productive templates and approximately 8-fold fewer unique clonotypes than blood. This surgical cohort overrepresents the minority presenting with early-stage disease. Tumor-versus-blood clonality comparisons may be biased toward lower tumor diversity. Mean clonality was about 0.12 in tumors and roughly 0.07 in blood, not significantly different.

The selected patients with pancreatic ductal adenocarcinoma had surgery but no neoadjuvant therapy. A remark on this clone: The antigen is not known.

Some clones are missing from TCRdb's copy, which holds only in-frame ones; the method was immunoSEQ multiplex PCR. The repertoire holds hundreds of clones, 90% seen once, with about 8% in the top ten. The CDR3 consists of 16 residues. Trimming left V 1 base short and J 0 bases short, with 10 bases between. CDR1 SGHTA and CDR2 FQGNSA come from the germline V gene. The gene calls are TRBV7-2 and TRBJ1-3; D is uncertain. The TCR comes from a human donor with pancreatic ductal adenocarcinoma. The donor label of this sample is uncertain. The sample was pancreatic tumor tissue. The CDR3, as DNA: TGTGCCAGCAGCTTAGATATAGGCCCCTCTGGAAACACCATATATTTT. This gives the protein CASSLDIGPSGNTIYF.